The text below deals with one T cell receptor beta chain. Antigen: not known. The data stem from a study of CD8+ T cells in alopecia areata. Study-wide findings and caveats: Normal skin's resident alphabeta T cells are sequenced alongside lesional scalp T cells.

Regarding treatment: oral pan-JAK inhibitor, 5-10 mg twice daily. Those with alopecia areata gave lesional scalp punch biopsies and peripheral blood. Investigators sorted PBMCs to obtain both CD4+ and CD8+ T cells. RNA was isolated and reverse transcribed to cDNA, the sequencing template. The protocol was immunoSEQ multiplex PCR, while the TCRdb copy is restricted to in-frame clones and leaves out a portion. The table has 75,000 to 80,000 clones, around 60% seen once. This clonotype was obtained from a human donor with alopecia areata. Sample: CD8+ T cells sorted from blood, taken at week 24, from a patient treated with tofacitinib.

CDR3 residues: CASSLAGGPYNEQFF. DNA for the CDR3: TGTGCCAGCAGCTTAGCGGGAGGGCCTTACAATGAGCAGTTCTTC. The J gene is TRBJ2-1, the V gene TRBV7-9; 7 nucleotides line up with TRBD2. Trimming at V came to 0 bases and at J to 4 bases, leaving 3 bases not matched to a gene. This CDR3 comprises 15 residues. The germline V gene encodes CDR1 SEHNR and CDR2 FQNEAQ (reference sequence).